This TCR beta chain was recorded in a study of T cell responses to AZD1222 COVID-19 vaccine. Study-wide points: Targets within unmutated variant regions were reportedly found for nearly half of spike-specific TCRs. Spike regions recognized by vaccine-associated CD4 TCRs spanned the protein, led by 160-218 and 743-854.

As concerns this clone: Antigen specificity is unknown.

V shed 5 bases, J shed 7 bases, and the junction held 7 bases outside the gene matches. This CDR3 comprises 13 residues. Germline loops: CDR1 MNHEY, CDR2 SMNVEV (reference sequence). Assay used: immunoSEQ multiplex PCR; TCRdb lists only in-frame clones, some missing. The data hold fewer than 90,000 clones, with approximately 91% observed a single time. This specimen was peripheral blood, taken 28 days after the second AZD1222 dose. The receptor was isolated from an adult who received the AZD1222 COVID-19 vaccine. This chain links TRBV27 with TRBJ2-7, with 8 bases aligning to TRBD1. This chain's CDR3 is CASSPQGAWEQYF. CDR3 nucleotide sequence: TGTGCCAGCAGTCCCCAGGGGGCGTGGGAGCAGTACTTC.